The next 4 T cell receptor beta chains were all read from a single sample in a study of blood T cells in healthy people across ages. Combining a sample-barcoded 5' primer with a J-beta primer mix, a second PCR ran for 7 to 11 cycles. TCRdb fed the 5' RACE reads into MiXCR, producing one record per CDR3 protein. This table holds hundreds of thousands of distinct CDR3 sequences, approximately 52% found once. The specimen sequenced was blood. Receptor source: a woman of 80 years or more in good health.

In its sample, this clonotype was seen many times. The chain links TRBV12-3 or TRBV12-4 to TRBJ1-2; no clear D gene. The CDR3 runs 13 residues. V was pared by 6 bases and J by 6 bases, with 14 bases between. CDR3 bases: TGTGCCAGCAGCCGGGCCCCTCCCCATGGCTACACCTTC. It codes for CASSRAPPHGYTF.

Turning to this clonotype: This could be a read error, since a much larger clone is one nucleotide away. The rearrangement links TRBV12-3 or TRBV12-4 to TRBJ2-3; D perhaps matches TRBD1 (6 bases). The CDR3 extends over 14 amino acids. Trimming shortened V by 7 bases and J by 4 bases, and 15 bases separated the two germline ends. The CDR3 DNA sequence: TGTGCCAGCATTGCCCAGGGGAGCGCAGATACGCAGTATTTT. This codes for CASIAQGSADTQYF.

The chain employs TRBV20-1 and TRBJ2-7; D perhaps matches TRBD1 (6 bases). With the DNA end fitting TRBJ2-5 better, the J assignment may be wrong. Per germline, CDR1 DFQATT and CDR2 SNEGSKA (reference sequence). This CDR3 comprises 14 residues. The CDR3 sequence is CSARDEGVSETQYF. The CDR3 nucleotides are TGCAGTGCTAGAGATGAGGGGGTCAGTGAGACCCAGTACTTC.

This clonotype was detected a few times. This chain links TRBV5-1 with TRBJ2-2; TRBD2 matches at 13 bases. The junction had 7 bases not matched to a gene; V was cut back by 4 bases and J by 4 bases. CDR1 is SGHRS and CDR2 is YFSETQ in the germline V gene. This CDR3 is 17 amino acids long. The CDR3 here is CASSPGLAGDGTGELFF. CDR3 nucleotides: TGCGCCAGCAGCCCAGGACTAGCGGGAGATGGCACCGGGGAGCTGTTTTTT.